One sample yielded the 6 T cell receptor beta chains listed below, sequenced in a study of OX40 agonist ivuxolimab in advanced cancers. Profiled with immunoSEQ multiplex PCR; TCRdb holds only in-frame clones, not every one. The repertoire has roughly 52,000 clones, 77% of them found once; the top ten carry 5.5% to 7%. Sequences were derived from CD4+ or CD8+ T cells sorted from blood, sampled in a trial of the OX40 agonist ivuxolimab. The receptors shown here come from an adult with an advanced solid tumor such as melanoma, head and neck, liver or kidney cancer.

The chain joins TRBV5-1 to TRBJ1-2, with D unresolved. There are 14 residues in the CDR3. V lost 2 bases to trimming and J lost 3 bases, with 11 bases between them. Germline CDR1 reads SGHRS; CDR2 reads YFSETQ. In DNA, the CDR3 is TGCGCCAGCAGCTTAGACAAATGGGACTATGGCTACACCTTC. Protein product: CASSLDKWDYGYTF.

V and J are TRBV5-1 and TRBJ2-3, with D maybe TRBD2 (6 bases). V lost 0 bases and J 0 bases, leaving 14 bases between the germline ends. This CDR3 is 17 amino acids long. Germline CDR1 and CDR2: SGHRS and YFSETQ. In nucleotides, the CDR3 is TGCGCCAGCAGCTTGGGGCATAGCGGAGCTAGCACAGATACGCAGTATTTT. This translates into CASSLGHSGASTDTQYF.

This clone occurred once. The chain recombines TRBV7-2 with TRBJ2-5; D might be TRBD2 (6 bases). The CDR3 extends over 16 amino acids. Germline loops: CDR1 SGHTA, CDR2 FQGNSA. Trimming removed 5 bases at V and 1 base at J, with 17 bases between. The CDR3 is CASSVGAGTLQETQYF. In nucleotides, the CDR3 is TGTGCCAGCAGCGTCGGCGCGGGAACTCTCCAAGAGACCCAGTACTTC.

The chain joins TRBV15 to TRBJ1-6, with D unresolved. The germline V gene encodes CDR1 LNHNV and CDR2 YYDKDF (reference sequence). The CDR3 is made up of 14 amino acids. The germline V and J ends were trimmed by 0 bases and 10 bases, with 10 bases remaining between them. The CDR3 here is CATSREATRSPLHF. The CDR3, as DNA: TGTGCCACCAGCAGAGAGGCCACCAGATCACCCCTCCACTTT. The variable domain in full, with the rest retrieved from reference TRBV15 and TRBJ1-6, is DAMVIQNPRYQVTQFGKPVTLSCSQTLNHNVMYWYQQKSSQAPKLLFHYYDKDFNNEADTPDNFQSRRPNTSFCFLDIRSPGLGDTAMYLCATSREATRSPLHFGNGTRLTVT.

V is TRBV6-1 and J is TRBJ2-3; D might be TRBD2 (5 bases). This CDR3 comprises 14 residues. V lost 4 bases and J 2 bases, leaving 10 bases between the germline ends. CDR1 is MNHNS, CDR2 SASEGT, per germline. The CDR3 protein is CASSVREATDTQYF. The CDR3 DNA sequence: TGTGCCAGCAGTGTCCGGGAAGCCACAGATACGCAGTATTTT.

This chain uses TRBV27 with TRBJ1-1; a weak D match, TRBD1 (5 bases). The CDR3 covers 13 residues. Germline CDR1 reads MNHEY; CDR2 reads SMNVEV (reference sequence). Trimming pared 3 bases from V and 10 bases from J, leaving 15 bases between. The CDR3 loop reads CASSLGRSIRAFF. The CDR3 DNA sequence: TGTGCCAGCAGTTTGGGACGTTCTATCCGAGCTTTCTTT.